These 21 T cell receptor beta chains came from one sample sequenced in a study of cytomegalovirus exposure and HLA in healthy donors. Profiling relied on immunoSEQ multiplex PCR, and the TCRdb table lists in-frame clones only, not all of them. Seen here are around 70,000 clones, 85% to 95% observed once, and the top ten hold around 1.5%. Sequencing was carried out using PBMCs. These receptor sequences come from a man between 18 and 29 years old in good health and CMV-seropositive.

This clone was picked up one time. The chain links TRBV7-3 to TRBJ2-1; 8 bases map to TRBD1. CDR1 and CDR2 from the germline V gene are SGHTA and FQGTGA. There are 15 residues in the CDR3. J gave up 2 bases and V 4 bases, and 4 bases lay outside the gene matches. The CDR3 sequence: CASSSSGGAYNEQFF. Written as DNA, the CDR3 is TGTGCCAGCAGCTCCTCAGGGGGCGCCTACAATGAGCAGTTCTTC.

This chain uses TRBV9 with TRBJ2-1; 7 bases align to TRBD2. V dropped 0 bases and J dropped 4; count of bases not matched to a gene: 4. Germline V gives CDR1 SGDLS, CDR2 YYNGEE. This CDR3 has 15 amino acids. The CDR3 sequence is CASSVAGGDYNEQFF. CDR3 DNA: TGTGCCAGCAGCGTAGCGGGAGGCGATTACAATGAGCAGTTCTTC.

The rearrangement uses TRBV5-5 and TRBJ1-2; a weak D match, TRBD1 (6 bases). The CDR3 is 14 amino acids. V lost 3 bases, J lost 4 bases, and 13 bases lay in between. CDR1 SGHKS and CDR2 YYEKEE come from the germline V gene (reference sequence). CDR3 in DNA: TGTGCCAGCAGCTCGGACAGTGGATTCTATGGCTACACCTTC. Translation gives CASSSDSGFYGYTF.

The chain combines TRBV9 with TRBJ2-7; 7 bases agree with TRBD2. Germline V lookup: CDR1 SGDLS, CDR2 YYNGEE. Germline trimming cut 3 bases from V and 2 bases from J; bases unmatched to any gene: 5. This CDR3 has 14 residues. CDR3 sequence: CASSASGNTYEQYF. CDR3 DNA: TGTGCCAGCAGCGCAAGCGGGAACACCTACGAGCAGTACTTC.

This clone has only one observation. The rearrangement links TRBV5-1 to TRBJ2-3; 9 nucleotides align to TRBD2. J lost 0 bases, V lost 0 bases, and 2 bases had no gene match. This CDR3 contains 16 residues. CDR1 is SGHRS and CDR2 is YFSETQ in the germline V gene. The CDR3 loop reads CASSLGTSDSTDTQYF. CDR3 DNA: TGCGCCAGCAGCTTGGGGACTAGCGATAGCACAGATACGCAGTATTTT.

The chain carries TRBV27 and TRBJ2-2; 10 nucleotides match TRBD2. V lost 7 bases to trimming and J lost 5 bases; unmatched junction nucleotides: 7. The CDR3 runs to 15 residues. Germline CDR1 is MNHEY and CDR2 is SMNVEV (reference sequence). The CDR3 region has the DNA TGTGCCAGCACCCCTAGCGGGAGATGGACCGGGGAGCTGTTTTTT. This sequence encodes CASTPSGRWTGELFF.

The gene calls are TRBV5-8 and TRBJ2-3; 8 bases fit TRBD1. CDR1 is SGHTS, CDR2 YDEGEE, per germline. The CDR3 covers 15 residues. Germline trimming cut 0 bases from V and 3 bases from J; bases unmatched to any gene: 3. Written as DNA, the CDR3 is TGTGCCAGCAGCTTGGGGACAGGGAGGACAGATACGCAGTATTTT. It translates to CASSLGTGRTDTQYF.

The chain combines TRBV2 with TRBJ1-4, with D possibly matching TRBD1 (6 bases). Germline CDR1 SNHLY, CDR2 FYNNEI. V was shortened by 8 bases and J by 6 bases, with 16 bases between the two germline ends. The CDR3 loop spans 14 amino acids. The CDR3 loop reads CASGPRGFHEKLFF. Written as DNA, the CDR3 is TGTGCCAGCGGACCCAGGGGTTTCCATGAAAAACTGTTTTTT. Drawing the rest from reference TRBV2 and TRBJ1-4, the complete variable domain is EPEVTQTPSHQVTQMGQEVILRCVPISNHLYFYWYRQILGQKVEFLVSFYNNEISEKSEIFDDQFSVERPDGSNFTLKIRSTKLEDSAMYFCASGPRGFHEKLFFGSGTQLSVL.

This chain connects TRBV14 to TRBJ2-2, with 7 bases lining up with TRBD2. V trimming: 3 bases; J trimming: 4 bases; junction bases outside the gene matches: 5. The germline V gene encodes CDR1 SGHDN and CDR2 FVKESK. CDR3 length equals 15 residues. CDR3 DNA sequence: TGTGCCAGCAGCCAGGGAGGGCCGGGCACCGGGGAGCTGTTTTTT. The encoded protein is CASSQGGPGTGELFF.

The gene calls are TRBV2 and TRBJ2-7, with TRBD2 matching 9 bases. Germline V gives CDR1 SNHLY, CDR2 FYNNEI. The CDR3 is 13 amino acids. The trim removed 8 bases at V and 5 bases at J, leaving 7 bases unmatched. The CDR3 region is CASAPSGTHEQYF. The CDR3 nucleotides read TGTGCCAGCGCGCCTAGCGGGACCCACGAGCAGTACTTC.

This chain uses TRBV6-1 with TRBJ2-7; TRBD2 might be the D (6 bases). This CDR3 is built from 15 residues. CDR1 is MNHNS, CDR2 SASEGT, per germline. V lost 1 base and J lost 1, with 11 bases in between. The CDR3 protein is CASSEEEGTSYEQYF. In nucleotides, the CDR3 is TGTGCCAGCAGTGAAGAGGAGGGTACTTCCTACGAGCAGTACTTC.

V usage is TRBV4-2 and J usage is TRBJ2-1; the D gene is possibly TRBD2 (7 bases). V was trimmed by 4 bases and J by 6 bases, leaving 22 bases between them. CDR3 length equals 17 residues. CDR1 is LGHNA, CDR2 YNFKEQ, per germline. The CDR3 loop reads CASSLEGGGEVGNEQFF. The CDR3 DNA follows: TGTGCCAGCAGCCTTGAAGGGGGGGGTGAAGTAGGCAATGAGCAGTTCTTC.

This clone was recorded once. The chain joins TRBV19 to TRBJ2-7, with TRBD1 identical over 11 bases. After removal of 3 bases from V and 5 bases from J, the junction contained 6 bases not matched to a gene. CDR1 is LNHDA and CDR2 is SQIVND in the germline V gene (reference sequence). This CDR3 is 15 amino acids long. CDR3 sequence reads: CASSIGGTGGNEQYF. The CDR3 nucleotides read TGTGCCAGTAGTATTGGGGGGACAGGGGGAAACGAGCAGTACTTC.

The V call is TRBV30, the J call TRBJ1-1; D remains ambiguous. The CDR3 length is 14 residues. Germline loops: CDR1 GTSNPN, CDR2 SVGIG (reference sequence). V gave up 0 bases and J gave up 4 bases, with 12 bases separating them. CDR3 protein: CAWSVRRMLTEAFF. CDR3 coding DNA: TGTGCCTGGAGTGTACGGAGGATGCTCACTGAAGCTTTCTTT. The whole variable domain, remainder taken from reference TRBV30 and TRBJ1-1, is SQTIHQWPATLVQPVGSPLSLECTVEGTSNPNLYWYRQAAGRGLQLLFYSVGIGQISSEVPQNLSASRPQDRQFILSSKKLLLSDSGFYLCAWSVRRMLTEAFFGQGTRLTVV.

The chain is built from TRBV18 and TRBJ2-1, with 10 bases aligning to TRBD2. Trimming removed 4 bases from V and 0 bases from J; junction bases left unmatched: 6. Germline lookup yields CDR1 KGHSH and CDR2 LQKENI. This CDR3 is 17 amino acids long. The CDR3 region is CASSRTSGDSSYNEQFF. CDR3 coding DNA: TGTGCCAGCTCACGAACTAGCGGGGATAGCTCCTACAATGAGCAGTTCTTC.

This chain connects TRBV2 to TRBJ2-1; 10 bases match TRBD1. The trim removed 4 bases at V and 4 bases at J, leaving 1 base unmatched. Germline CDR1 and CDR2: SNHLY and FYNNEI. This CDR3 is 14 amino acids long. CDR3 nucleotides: TGTGCCAGCAGTGGGGACAGGGGATACAATGAGCAGTTCTTC. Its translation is CASSGDRGYNEQFF.

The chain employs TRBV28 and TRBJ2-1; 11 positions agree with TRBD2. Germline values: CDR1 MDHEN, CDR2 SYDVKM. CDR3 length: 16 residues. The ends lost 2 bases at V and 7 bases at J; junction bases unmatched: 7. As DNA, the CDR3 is TGTGCCAGCAGTTTACGTAGCGGGAGGGGTTGGAATGAGCAGTTCTTC. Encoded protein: CASSLRSGRGWNEQFF.

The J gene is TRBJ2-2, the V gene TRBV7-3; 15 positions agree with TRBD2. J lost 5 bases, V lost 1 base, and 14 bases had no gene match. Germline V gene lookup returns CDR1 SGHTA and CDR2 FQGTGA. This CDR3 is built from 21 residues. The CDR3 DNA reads TGTGCCAGCAGCTTAATACTTGTCCCGGGACTAGCGGGAGGTGCTACCGGGGAGCTGTTTTTT. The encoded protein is CASSLILVPGLAGGATGELFF.

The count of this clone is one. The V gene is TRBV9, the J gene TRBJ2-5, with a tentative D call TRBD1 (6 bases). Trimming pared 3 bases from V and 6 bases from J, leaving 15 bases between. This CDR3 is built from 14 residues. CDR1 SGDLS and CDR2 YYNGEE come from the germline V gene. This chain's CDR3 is CASSASTGGKTQYF. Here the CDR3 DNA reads TGTGCCAGCAGCGCCTCGACAGGTGGGAAGACCCAGTACTTC.

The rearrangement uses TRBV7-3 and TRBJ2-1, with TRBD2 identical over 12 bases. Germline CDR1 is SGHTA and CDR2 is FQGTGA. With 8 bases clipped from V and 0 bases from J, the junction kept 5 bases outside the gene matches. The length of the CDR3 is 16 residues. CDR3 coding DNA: TGTGCCAGCGGGCTAGCGGGAGGGCACTCCTACAATGAGCAGTTCTTC. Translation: CASGLAGGHSYNEQFF.

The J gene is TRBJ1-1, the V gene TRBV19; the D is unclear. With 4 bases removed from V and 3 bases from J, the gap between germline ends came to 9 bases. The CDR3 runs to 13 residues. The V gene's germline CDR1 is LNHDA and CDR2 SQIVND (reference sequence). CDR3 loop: CASSTRRDTEAFF. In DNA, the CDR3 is TGTGCCAGTAGTACTAGGAGGGACACTGAAGCTTTCTTT.